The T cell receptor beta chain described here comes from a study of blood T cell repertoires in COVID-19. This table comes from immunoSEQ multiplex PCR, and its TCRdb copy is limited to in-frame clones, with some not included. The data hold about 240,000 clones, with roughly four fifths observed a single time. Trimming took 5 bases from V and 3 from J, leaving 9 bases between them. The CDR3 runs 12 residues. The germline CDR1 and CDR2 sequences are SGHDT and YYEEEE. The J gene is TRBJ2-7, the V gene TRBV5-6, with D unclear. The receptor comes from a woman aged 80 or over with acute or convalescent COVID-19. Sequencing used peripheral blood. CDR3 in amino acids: CASSFSSYEQYF. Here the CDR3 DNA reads TGTGCCAGCAGTTTCTCTAGCTACGAGCAGTACTTC.